These 9 T cell receptor beta chains were all obtained from the same sample, sequenced in a study of shared clonotypes between healthy human individuals (TCRdb year 2020). The library was made by the immunoSEQ multiplex PCR assay. TCRdb retrieved this table from immuneACCESS and kept in-frame rearrangements only. Not all clones are present; in checked studies, unresolved V genes account for under half, and no reason is known for the remainder. In all, the sample holds roughly 2.6 million clones, and roughly 92% of those were seen once. Over 0.12% of the sample rests with the top ten. The sequencing input was naive CD4+ T cells sorted from blood. The intended sense of this specimen's cell subset or site label: CD45RA+ positively selected. These receptors were taken from a man in his late teens or twenties in good health.

This rearrangement joins TRBV27 to TRBJ1-3; no clear D gene. V was cut by 5 bases and J by 4 bases, with 12 bases left in between. The germline CDR1 and CDR2 sequences are MNHEY and SMNVEV (reference sequence). The CDR3 totals 14 residues. CDR3 sequence reads: CASSLRGFGNTIYF. CDR3 nucleotides: TGTGCCAGCAGTCTCCGCGGGTTCGGAAACACCATATATTTT.

The chain couples TRBV7-9 to TRBJ2-1; D remains unclear. The CDR3 spans 14 residues. Trimming shortened V by 0 bases and J by 7 bases, and 10 bases separated the two germline ends. From germline, CDR1 is SEHNR and CDR2 FQNEAQ (reference sequence). The CDR3 loop reads CASSLAVLLNEQFF. CDR3 DNA: TGTGCCAGCAGCTTAGCGGTCCTATTAAATGAGCAGTTCTTC.

The chain uses TRBV10-2 and TRBJ1-2; 7 bases map to TRBD1. From germline, CDR1 is WSHSY and CDR2 SAAADI. CDR3 length: 14 residues. Trimming removed 6 bases from V and 4 bases from J; junction bases left unmatched: 8. CDR3 in amino acids: CASSPGTAAYGYTF. DNA of the CDR3: TGCGCCAGCAGCCCCGGGACAGCTGCCTATGGCTACACCTTC.

Comment on this clone: One end of the junction varies from germline; a read error may be responsible. The chain carries TRBV7-2 and TRBJ2-7; 7 nucleotides line up with TRBD2. CDR1 and CDR2 from the germline V gene are SGHTA and FQGNSA. This CDR3 is built from 14 residues. CDR3 nucleotides: TGTGCCAGCAGCTCCCCGCGGCAGCGGGGCCTCCTGGTCTTC. It translates to CASSSPRQRGLLVF.

The rearrangement joins TRBV7-9 to TRBJ2-3; 11 nucleotides align to TRBD2. This CDR3 is 18 amino acids long. CDR1 and CDR2 from the germline V gene are SEHNR and FQNEAQ (reference sequence). Trimming cost V 5 bases and J 4 bases; bases outside gene matches: 14. The CDR3 DNA reads TGTGCCAGCAGCCCCCGTCGGGCTAGCGGGAGGCGGGCAGATACGCAGTATTTT. Translated: CASSPRRASGRRADTQYF.

The chain employs TRBV6-6 and TRBJ2-7; D is unresolved. CDR1 is MNHNY and CDR2 is SVGAGI in the germline V gene (reference sequence). Deletions cut 4 bases from V and 7 bases from J, with 17 bases between. The CDR3 extends over 14 amino acids. This chain's CDR3 is CASSSMTGSREQYF. DNA for the CDR3: TGTGCCAGCAGTTCCATGACTGGGTCGCGGGAGCAGTACTTC.

The J gene is TRBJ2-5, the V gene TRBV28; 7 positions agree with TRBD2. The trim removed 4 bases at V and 1 base at J, leaving 9 bases unmatched. The CDR3 loop spans 16 amino acids. The germline CDR1 and CDR2 sequences are MDHEN and SYDVKM. CDR3 sequence reads: CASSSGLGPFQETQYF. For the CDR3, the DNA is TGTGCCAGCAGTTCCGGACTAGGGCCCTTCCAAGAGACCCAGTACTTC.

The chain joins TRBV9 to TRBJ2-2, with 7 nucleotides matching TRBD2. V shed 0 bases, J shed 0 bases, and the junction held 5 bases outside the gene matches. The CDR3 runs to 17 residues. Germline CDR1 SGDLS, CDR2 YYNGEE. The CDR3, as DNA: TGTGCCAGCAGCGTAGTTCGGGGGGTGCCGAACACCGGGGAGCTGTTTTTT. It codes for CASSVVRGVPNTGELFF.

This clone was seen just once. The chain employs TRBV7-3 and TRBJ2-1, with D perhaps matching TRBD1 or TRBD2 (5 bases each). V shed 1 base and J shed 4 bases, with 14 bases lying between them. The V gene's germline CDR1 is SGHTA and CDR2 FQGTGA. The CDR3 totals 16 residues. The CDR3 region is CASSLNPMGVYNEQFF. The DNA for the CDR3 is TGTGCCAGCAGCTTAAACCCCATGGGGGTATACAATGAGCAGTTCTTC.